This section outlines one TCR beta chain sequence together with its context. Its antigen is still unknown. Trimming removed 5 bases at V and 3 bases at J, with 8 bases between. The V gene's germline CDR1 is DFQATT and CDR2 SNEGSKA (reference sequence). The CDR3 length is 11 residues. The data stem from a study of cytomegalovirus exposure and HLA in healthy donors. Overall study: About 200 million T cells yielded 110 million or so unique TCR beta sequences in earlier analysis.

Findings and caveats of the study: Cytomegalovirus status was reportedly diagnosed by the classifier with high specificity and sensitivity. Several of the most significant clusters were apparently associated with common viral pathogens in a later analysis. It was likely that a cluster of highly shared sequence variants was a sequencing artifact.

PCR involved 60 Vbeta and 13 Jbeta primers. Assay: immunoSEQ multiplex PCR; the TCRdb copy retains only in-frame clones and omits some. The sample records 150,000 to 200,000 clones, roughly 75% being singletons. The sequenced material came from PBMCs. V usage is TRBV20-1 and J usage is TRBJ2-7; the D is unclear. This TCR derives from a woman aged 25 to 39 in good health and CMV-seronegative. CDR3 nucleotide sequence: TGCAGTGCTCGACTTGGCTACGAGCAGTACTTC. This sequence encodes CSARLGYEQYF.